These T cell receptor beta chains were read from a single sample in a study of CD8 T cells in ankylosing spondylitis. TCRdb reprocessed the 5' RACE reads via MiXCR and lists one record per CDR3 protein. The table lists about 36,000 distinct CDR3 sequences, 4.5% to 6% of them singletons. The sequenced material came from blood, either unsorted or a sorted T cell fraction (not recorded which). These receptors originate from a male donor with ankylosing spondylitis or in good health (not recorded which). Each CDR3 is given with its conserved first and last residue. D genes are given only for firm matches. The size of a clone is reported for some rows only, either as once, few or many, or as a class for expanded clones.

many,NA,TRBV20-1,TRBJ2-3,TGCAGTGCTAGCAGCCCGGCTCGAGGGACGCAGTATTTT,CSASSPARGTQYF
many,NA,TRBV29-1,TRBJ2-3,TGCAGCGTTGAGGGAGGGGGCAGGTCGCCAGATACGCAGTATTTT,CSVEGGGRSPDTQYF
many,NA,TRBV5-4,TRBJ2-5,TGTGCCAGCAGCTTGGGTGGCTCCCAAAGGGAGACCCAGTACTTC,CASSLGGSQRETQYF
NA,NA,TRBV30,TRBJ1-1,TGTGCCTGGAGTATTTTATCACAGGCCTCTACGAACACTGAAGCTTTCTTT,CAWSILSQASTNTEAFF
many,NA,TRBV20-1,TRBJ2-1,TGCAGTGCTAGAGCCTGGGGGGGCCAGTTAGGGGGCTACAATGAGCAGTTCTTC,CSARAWGGQLGGYNEQFF
many,NA,TRBV5-1,TRBJ1-3,TGCGCCAGCAGCGACGGCTACTCCGTAAACACCATATATTTT,CASSDGYSVNTIYF
few,NA,TRBV5-1,TRBJ2-5,TGCGCCAGCAGCTTGGAAGACAGACGCAGTGGGGAGACCCAGTACTTC,CASSLEDRRSGETQYF
many,TRBD1,TRBV20-1,TRBJ1-2,TGCAGTGCTGGAAAGACAGGGAGCTATGGCTACACCTTC,CSAGKTGSYGYTF
many,TRBD1,TRBV5-1,TRBJ2-3,TGCGCCAGCAGCTTGGGGGTGACAGGGGTCACAGATACGCAGTATTTT,CASSLGVTGVTDTQYF
many,NA,TRBV9,TRBJ1-4,TGTGCCAGCAGCCCGGGGGATGAAAAACTGTTTTTT,CASSPGDEKLFF
many,NA,TRBV3-1,TRBJ1-5,TGTGCCAGCAGCCCGAAGCAGGGTCAGCCCCAGCATTTT,CASSPKQGQPQHF
many,NA,TRBV7-6,TRBJ2-5,TGTGCCAGCAGCTTAAGTGAGACCCAGTACTTC,CASSLSETQYF
many,NA,TRBV5-1,TRBJ2-5,TGCGCCAGCAGCAGGCCGGGAGAAAAGACCCAGTACTTC,CASSRPGEKTQYF
many,NA,TRBV28,TRBJ2-1,TGTGCCAGCAGCAGAAACTACAATGAGCAGTTCTTC,CASSRNYNEQFF
many,NA,TRBV27,TRBJ2-3,TGTGCCAGCAGTTTTTCCTCAAGGGGGAGGGTTGGAGATACGCAGTATTTT,CASSFSSRGRVGDTQYF
many,TRBD1,TRBV6-5,TRBJ2-1,TGTGCCAGCAGTTACGACAGGGGGATCTACAATGAGCAGTTCTTC,CASSYDRGIYNEQFF
few,NA,TRBV4-1,TRBJ1-3,TGCGCCAGCAGCCAGCCTGGGGCCTCTGGAAACACCATATATTTT,CASSQPGASGNTIYF
many,NA,TRBV28,TRBJ1-5,TGTGCCAGCAGTTTATTTGGACCCCAGCATTTT,CASSLFGPQHF
many,NA,TRBV7-2,TRBJ2-1,TGTGCCAGCAGCTTTCCACTGACTAGAGCCAATGAGCAGTTCTTC,CASSFPLTRANEQFF
many,TRBD1,TRBV7-9,TRBJ1-1,TGTGCCAGCAGCATGACAGGGGCCGAAGCTTTCTTT,CASSMTGAEAFF
many,TRBD1,TRBV2,TRBJ1-6,TGTGCCAGCAGGGACAGGAACAATTCACCCCTCCACTTT,CASRDRNNSPLHF
many,NA,TRBV6-1,TRBJ1-1,TGTGCCAGCACTCGTGTAGGGGGTGGAGCTGAAGCTTTCTTT,CASTRVGGGAEAFF
many,TRBD2,TRBV15,TRBJ2-1,TGTGCCACCAGCAGAGACGCTAGCGGTTACAATGAGCAGTTCTTC,CATSRDASGYNEQFF
many,NA,TRBV7-3,TRBJ2-1,TGTGCCAGCAGCCCCATCCAGGGTCGTCGGAATGAGCAGTTCTTC,CASSPIQGRRNEQFF
once,NA,TRBV20-1,TRBJ2-7,TGCAGTGCTAGAGTAGCCGGAGAAGACTACGAGCAGTACTTC,CSARVAGEDYEQYF
many,NA,TRBV5-1,TRBJ2-7,TGCGCCAGCAGCTTGAGAGGGGACGAGCAGTACTTC,CASSLRGDEQYF
many,NA,TRBV11-1,TRBJ2-2,TGTGCCAGCAGCATACCGGGACGGCGTACCGGGGAGCTGTTTTTT,CASSIPGRRTGELFF
many,NA,TRBV12-3/TRBV12-4,TRBJ2-5,TGTGCCAGCAGTTTAGGCGGGGAAGAGACCCAGTACTTC,CASSLGGEETQYF
medium-sized,NA,TRBV28,TRBJ2-2,TGTGCCAGCAGTTTAGGGGAGGCCCCCGGCACCGGGGAGCTGTTTTTT,CASSLGEAPGTGELFF
many,NA,TRBV5-1,TRBJ1-3,TGCGCCAGCAGCTTGGAAGTAGGAGGCTCTGGAAACACCATATATTTT,CASSLEVGGSGNTIYF
many,NA,TRBV5-1,TRBJ1-1,TGCGCCAGCAGCTTGGTCCAGGGGTTGAACACTGAAGCTTTCTTT,CASSLVQGLNTEAFF
many,NA,TRBV29-1,TRBJ2-5,TGCAGCGTTGATAACGGGAGAGGGGAGACCCAGTACTTC,CSVDNGRGETQYF
many,TRBD2,TRBV3-1,TRBJ2-1,TGTGCCAGCAGCCAAGAACTAGCGGGGGCCCCCTCCTACAATGAGCAGTTCTTC,CASSQELAGAPSYNEQFF
NA,TRBD1,TRBV19,TRBJ2-1,TGTGCCAGTAGTCATACGGGGACAGGGTATAGTGAGCAGTTCTTC,CASSHTGTGYSEQFF
many,NA,TRBV25-1,TRBJ1-4,TGTGCCAGCAGCTTAGGGGAAAAACTGTTTTTT,CASSLGEKLFF
many,NA,TRBV4-2,TRBJ2-3,TGTGCCAGCAGCCAAAGCTTCACAGATACGCAGTATTTT,CASSQSFTDTQYF
many,NA,TRBV7-9,TRBJ2-2,TGTGCCAGCAGGAACAGGGACACGAACACCGGGGAGCTGTTTTTT,CASRNRDTNTGELFF
many,NA,TRBV20-1,TRBJ1-2,TGCAGTGCTAGGGGACCGGGTAGAGTGTATGGCTACACCTTC,CSARGPGRVYGYTF
many,NA,TRBV7-9,TRBJ1-4,TGTGCCAGCAGCCGGACAGTTGAAAAACTGTTTTTT,CASSRTVEKLFF
many,NA,TRBV20-1,TRBJ1-2,TGCAGTGCTCCCGATCTTCGCGGGGCGCAGAACTATGGCTACACCTTC,CSAPDLRGAQNYGYTF
many,NA,TRBV11-2,TRBJ2-2,TGTGCCAGCAGCGCACGACAGGCGAACACCGGGGAGCTGTTTTTT,CASSARQANTGELFF
many,NA,TRBV7-9,TRBJ1-6,TGTGCCAGCAGCCCGGATCAGGGAAATAATTCACCCCTCCACTTT,CASSPDQGNNSPLHF
NA,NA,TRBV4-1,TRBJ2-7,TGCGCCAGCAGCCTCCAGTCGGGACTCAGCTCCTGCGAGCAGTACTTC,CASSLQSGLSSCEQYF
many,TRBD1,TRBV29-1,TRBJ2-7,TGCAGCGCCAGGACAGGGGCCACCTACGAGCAGTACTTC,CSARTGATYEQYF